This T cell receptor beta chain emerged from a study of neoadjuvant anti-PD-1 for oral cavity cancer. Study in general: Patients mostly received three to four biweekly nivolumab doses at 3 mg/kg before surgery. Around day 43, patients without progression received a fourth nivolumab dose before surgery. Whole-study findings and limits: With a few patients per group, TCR findings need larger cohorts.

Remarks on this clone: Its antigen is as yet unknown.

Cohort: HPV-negative, locally advanced oral cavity squamous cell carcinoma patients. Sequenced by immunoSEQ multiplex PCR; TCRdb stores in-frame clones only, minus some. The sample lists more than 50,000 clones, around four fifths occurring once. This clonotype was sampled from a person aged 40-85 years with oral cavity squamous cell carcinoma. Specimen: PBMCs, collected before nivolumab (anti-PD-1) treatment.

CDR3 nucleotides: TGTGCCAGCCGGGACGTGTCAGATACGCAGTATTTT. This translates into CASRDVSDTQYF. V is TRBV2 and J is TRBJ2-3; D may match TRBD1 or TRBD2 (5 bases each). The CDR3 spans 12 residues. V shed 8 bases and J shed 4 bases, with 10 bases lying between them. Germline lookup yields CDR1 SNHLY and CDR2 FYNNEI.